This T cell receptor (beta chain) was profiled in a study of T cell responses to AZD1222 COVID-19 vaccine. Looked up from germline, CDR1 is MNHEY and CDR2 is SVGAGI. Trimming stripped 5 bases from V and 0 bases from J, with 11 bases between. CDR3 length: 15 residues. Overall study results and limits: Of the AZD1222 recipients, only 5 or 6 were seropositive at baseline.

TCRdb's table, derived via immunoSEQ multiplex PCR, lists solely in-frame clones and lacks some. Counted here are over 150,000 clones, around 85% occurring once; the ten biggest clones make up under 7%. This clone was observed once. Its specificity is unknown. This clonotype was obtained from an adult in good health. This specimen was peripheral blood, taken on day 0 of MenACWY control vaccination. The chain links TRBV6-5 to TRBJ1-5, with D uncertain. In nucleotides, the CDR3 is TGTGCCAGCAGTAACACAGCGAATAGCAATCAGCCCCAGCATTTT. This codes for CASSNTANSNQPQHF.